Presented here are 17 T cell receptor beta chains from one specimen sequenced in a study of cytomegalovirus exposure and HLA in healthy donors. Profiling relied on immunoSEQ multiplex PCR, and the TCRdb table lists in-frame clones only, not all of them. This sample yields about 150,000 clones, of which just over 85% are seen a single time; less than 2.5% belongs to the top ten. Sequencing used PBMCs. The receptors were sampled from a human donor in good health.

The gene calls are TRBV28 and TRBJ1-5, with 8 bases matching TRBD1. CDR1 MDHEN and CDR2 SYDVKM come from the germline V gene. V lost 5 bases and J lost 7; bases outside the gene matches: 13. The CDR3 is 16 amino acids. The CDR3 loop is CASSPPQGEVGQPQHF. In DNA form, the CDR3 reads TGTGCCAGCAGTCCCCCACAGGGGGAAGTAGGGCAGCCCCAGCATTTT.

The chain is built from TRBV5-1 and TRBJ2-2; TRBD2 is a possible D gene (5 bases). V lost 1 base and J 0 bases, leaving 13 bases between the germline ends. CDR3 size: 17 residues. The V gene's germline CDR1 is SGHRS and CDR2 YFSETQ. CDR3 sequence: CASSLNWGDSNTGELFF. The CDR3 nucleotides are TGCGCCAGCAGCTTGAATTGGGGAGACTCGAACACCGGGGAGCTGTTTTTT.

J is TRBJ2-2 and V is TRBV7-9; D is unclear. The CDR3 runs 14 residues. Germline CDR1 is SEHNR and CDR2 is FQNEAQ (reference sequence). V lost 1 base to trimming and J lost 8 bases, with 11 bases between them. The CDR3 DNA is TGTGCCAGCAGCTTAGGATTGGCTTTTGGGGAGCTGTTTTTT. Protein product: CASSLGLAFGELFF.

This chain links TRBV29-1 with TRBJ2-1, with TRBD1 matching over 8 bases. This CDR3 is built from 14 residues. V lost 7 bases and J lost 8; bases outside the gene matches: 13. Germline V lookup: CDR1 SQVTM, CDR2 ANQGSEA. Here the CDR3 DNA reads TGCAGCGCCGCTGAGACAGGGGCTGGGGATGAGCAGTTCTTC. It encodes CSAAETGAGDEQFF.

The J gene is TRBJ1-1, the V gene TRBV19; TRBD1 agrees at 11 bases. This CDR3 has 16 residues. Germline CDR1 and CDR2: LNHDA and SQIVND (reference sequence). V gave up 6 bases and J gave up 1 base; unmatched junction bases: 7. The CDR3 DNA reads TGTGCCAGTAGGGACAGGGGGCTCTCGGGGAACACTGAAGCTTTCTTT. This sequence encodes CASRDRGLSGNTEAFF.

This clone was seen once. The chain carries TRBV2 and TRBJ1-1, with 8 bases identical to TRBD1. V was clipped by 4 bases and J by 4 bases; unmatched bases: 11. Germline lookup yields CDR1 SNHLY and CDR2 FYNNEI. The CDR3 totals 16 residues. DNA for the CDR3: TGTGCCAGCAGTGGTGGGCAGGGGGCGCTTGGCACTGAAGCTTTCTTT. Its protein is CASSGGQGALGTEAFF.

The chain joins TRBV4-3 to TRBJ2-2, with D possibly being TRBD2 (6 bases). Per germline, CDR1 LGHNA and CDR2 YSLEER. V gave up 0 bases and J gave up 5 bases, with 13 bases separating them. This CDR3 comprises 16 residues. DNA of the CDR3: TGCGCCAGCAGCCAAGAGGGGGGAGCGAGAACCGGGGAGCTGTTTTTT. Translating gives CASSQEGGARTGELFF.

This clone was seen only a few times. The V gene is TRBV7-8, the J gene TRBJ1-6; no definite D call. Between the trimmed V and J ends, which lost 5 bases and 6 bases, there was a span of 11 bases. Germline-derived CDR1 and CDR2 are SGHVS and FQNEAQ. CDR3 length: 14 residues. The CDR3 reads CASSLREFNSPLHF. In nucleotides, the CDR3 is TGTGCCAGCAGCCTCCGGGAGTTTAATTCACCCCTCCACTTT.

This clone was counted between two and nine times. The rearrangement joins TRBV7-9 to TRBJ1-6; D is unclear. V was shortened by 3 bases and J by 5 bases, with 11 bases between the two germline ends. The CDR3 spans 15 residues. CDR1 and CDR2 from the germline V gene are SEHNR and FQNEAQ (reference sequence). CDR3: CASSLAGFDNSPLHF. In nucleotides, the CDR3 is TGTGCCAGCAGCTTGGCAGGCTTTGATAATTCACCCCTCCACTTT. Full variable domain (rest looked up from reference TRBV7-9 and TRBJ1-6): DTGVSQNPRHKITKRGQNVTFRCDPISEHNRLYWYRQTLGQGPEFLTYFQNEAQLEKSRLLSDRFSAERPKGSFSTLEIQRTEQGDSAMYLCASSLAGFDNSPLHFGNGTRLTVT.

V usage is TRBV18 and J usage is TRBJ1-2; D perhaps matches TRBD1 (5 bases). The ends were cut back, 3 bases at V and 4 bases at J, with 12 bases in the middle. This CDR3 contains 14 residues. Germline V lookup: CDR1 KGHSH, CDR2 LQKENI. The chain's CDR3 is CASSPSGTLYGYTF. The CDR3 DNA follows: TGTGCCAGCTCACCTTCGGGGACTCTCTATGGCTACACCTTC. Complete variable domain (other parts from reference TRBV18 and TRBJ1-2): NAGVMQNPRHLVRRRGQEARLRCSPMKGHSHVYWYRQLPEEGLKFMVYLQKENIIDESGMPKERFSAEFPKEGPSILRIQQVVRGDSAAYFCASSPSGTLYGYTFGSGTRLTVV.

This clone was detected only a few times. This chain connects TRBV7-7 to TRBJ1-1; no clear D gene. CDR1 is SSHAT, CDR2 FNYEAQ, per germline (reference sequence). The CDR3 is made up of 12 amino acids. V lost 2 bases, J lost 11 bases, and 12 bases lay in between. The CDR3 sequence is CASSLREETAFF. The DNA for the CDR3 is TGTGCCAGCAGCTTAAGGGAGGAGACGGCTTTCTTT.

The gene calls are TRBV18 and TRBJ1-5; 7 bases line up with TRBD1. The trim removed 4 bases at V and 0 bases at J, leaving 6 bases unmatched. Germline CDR1 is KGHSH and CDR2 is LQKENI. This CDR3 region has 16 residues. CDR3: CASSQLGQLSNQPQHF. In DNA form, the CDR3 reads TGTGCCAGCTCACAACTGGGACAGCTTAGCAATCAGCCCCAGCATTTT.

This chain connects TRBV11-2 to TRBJ2-7; 10 nucleotides align to TRBD1. The ends lost 2 bases at V and 4 bases at J; junction bases unmatched: 5. This CDR3 is 15 amino acids long. Germline CDR1 is SGHAT and CDR2 is FQNNGV. The CDR3 here is CASSLIGTGVYEQYF. The DNA of the CDR3 is TGTGCCAGCAGCTTAATCGGGACAGGGGTTTACGAGCAGTACTTC.

The genes are TRBV29-1 and TRBJ1-2; tentatively, D is TRBD1 (5 bases). Per germline, CDR1 SQVTM and CDR2 ANQGSEA. V shed 7 bases and J shed 6 bases, with 12 bases lying between them. This CDR3 comprises 11 residues. CDR3: CSAPQGDGYTF. Written as DNA, the CDR3 is TGCAGCGCCCCCCAAGGGGATGGCTACACCTTC. The full variable domain, with the rest looked up from reference TRBV29-1 and TRBJ1-2, is SAVISQKPSRDICQRGTSLTIQCQVDSQVTMMFWYRQQPGQSLTLIATANQGSEATYESGFVIDKFPISRPNLTFSTLTVSNMSPEDSSIYLCSAPQGDGYTFGSGTRLTVV.

This chain joins TRBV7-8 and TRBJ1-2, with a tentative D call TRBD1 (5 bases). The ends were cut back, 5 bases at V and 6 bases at J, with 16 bases in the middle. The CDR3 contains 14 residues. CDR1 is SGHVS and CDR2 is FQNEAQ in the germline V gene. The CDR3: CASSGGHQGHGYTF. As DNA, the CDR3 is TGTGCCAGCAGCGGCGGACACCAGGGCCATGGCTACACCTTC.

The rearrangement joins TRBV11-1 to TRBJ2-7; D is undetermined. The CDR3 consists of 14 residues. Germline values: CDR1 SGHAT, CDR2 FQDESV (reference sequence). V was pared by 2 bases and J by 0 bases, with 8 bases between. The CDR3 protein is CASSLSEASYEQYF. The CDR3 DNA sequence: TGTGCCAGCAGCTTATCCGAAGCCTCCTACGAGCAGTACTTC.

The chain has TRBV7-3 and TRBJ2-1, with D perhaps matching TRBD1 (5 bases). The germline gives CDR1 SGHTA, CDR2 FQGTGA. V was clipped by 3 bases and J by 5 bases, with 11 bases between them. CDR3 length: 14 amino acids. This CDR3 is CASSFGQGHNEQFF. Written as DNA, the CDR3 is TGTGCCAGCAGCTTTGGCCAGGGCCACAATGAGCAGTTCTTC.